This T cell receptor (beta chain) was found in a study of blood T cell repertoires in COVID-19. Sequenced by immunoSEQ multiplex PCR; TCRdb stores in-frame clones only, minus some. The data hold about 83,000 clones, with approximately 86% observed a single time. The sample was peripheral blood. This TCR was sampled from a man older than 75 with active or convalescent COVID-19.

The CDR3 DNA reads TGCAGCGTTACGGAGCCCAGAGGAGGGAACACTGAAGCTTTCTTT. Its protein product is CSVTEPRGGNTEAFF. The chain couples TRBV29-1 to TRBJ1-1; no definite D call. This CDR3 has 15 amino acids. Germline CDR1 SQVTM, CDR2 ANQGSEA. V was pared by 5 bases and J by 1 base, with 17 bases between.